This T cell receptor beta chain was captured in a study of T cell responses to AZD1222 COVID-19 vaccine. Overall study: Researchers grouped second doses given at about 4 or about 12 weeks into one pool. Findings of the study overall: The study identified only six AZD1222 recipients as seropositive at baseline. Sampled repertoires all dated from after the peak T cell response.

Germline CDR1 is DFQATT and CDR2 is SNEGSKA (reference sequence). Trimming removed 3 bases at V and 0 bases at J, with 9 bases between. This CDR3 contains 14 residues. Data came from immunoSEQ multiplex PCR; TCRdb stores just in-frame clones and leaves some out. The table includes about 120,000 clones, over 85% detected once. Comment on this clone: Its antigen remains unknown.

This chain links TRBV20-1 with TRBJ1-3; D may be TRBD1 (6 bases). The receptor was isolated from an adult in good health. The specimen was peripheral blood, collected on day 0 of AZD1222 vaccination. The CDR3 spells CSASTGSSGNTIYF. The CDR3, as DNA: TGCAGTGCTAGTACAGGGTCCTCTGGAAACACCATATATTTT.